The rows below give T cell receptor beta chains drawn from one sample of a study of T cell responses to AZD1222 COVID-19 vaccine. Measured with immunoSEQ multiplex PCR; TCRdb has only the in-frame clones, and not every one. The sample contains some 150,000 clones, 92% of which appear only once. The material sequenced was peripheral blood, taken on day 0 of MenACWY control vaccination. These receptors were taken from an adult in good health. The CDR3 runs from the conserved cysteine through the conserved F or W. A D gene is named only where the DNA matches it firmly. Only some rows state a clone size, as once, few, many or a class for expanded clones.

NA	TRBV18	TRBJ2-1	NA	CASSLADYNEQFF	TGTGCCAGCTCACTCGCTGACTACAATGAGCAGTTCTTC
NA	TRBV5-1	TRBJ1-1	TRBD1	CASSLSTGGGSEAFF	TGCGCCAGCAGCTTGTCGACAGGGGGAGGGAGTGAAGCTTTCTTT
NA	TRBV10-3	TRBJ2-7	NA	CAISESTGSPSYEQYF	TGTGCCATCAGTGAGTCGACGGGCTCCCCCTCCTACGAGCAGTACTTC
NA	TRBV11-3	TRBJ2-7	NA	CASSLARGANEQYF	TGTGCCAGCAGCTTAGCGAGGGGGGCAAACGAGCAGTACTTC
NA	TRBV3-1/TRBV3-2	TRBJ2-7	NA	CASSQFRDVRLGEQYF	TGTGCCAGCAGCCAGTTCCGGGACGTACGACTGGGCGAGCAGTACTTC
NA	TRBV7-3	TRBJ2-1	NA	CASSPSARDLREQFF	TGTGCCAGCAGCCCCTCAGCTAGGGACCTCAGAGAGCAGTTCTTC
NA	TRBV28	TRBJ1-5	NA	CASRSRGSSNQPQHF	TGTGCCAGCCGAAGCCGAGGGTCTAGCAATCAGCCCCAGCATTTT
NA	TRBV4-2	TRBJ2-1	TRBD1	CASSQTGTGFHEQFF	TGTGCCAGCAGCCAGACCGGGACAGGGTTCCATGAGCAGTTCTTC
NA	TRBV30	TRBJ2-3	NA	CAWSTWGAQLSTDTQYF	TGTGCCTGGAGTACTTGGGGGGCCCAACTGTCTACAGATACGCAGTATTTT
NA	TRBV6-2/TRBV6-3	TRBJ1-1	NA	CASSYGVRSNTEAFF	TGTGCCAGCAGTTACGGAGTCAGATCGAACACTGAAGCTTTCTTT
NA	TRBV27	TRBJ2-7	TRBD2	CASSKLAGDSEQYF	TGTGCCAGCAGCAAACTAGCGGGAGACAGCGAGCAGTACTTC
NA	TRBV2	TRBJ2-1	NA	CASTAAGNEQFF	TGTGCCAGCACCGCAGCGGGCAATGAGCAGTTCTTC
NA	TRBV7-3	TRBJ1-5	NA	CASSLTPFSNQPQHF	TGTGCCAGCAGCTTAACCCCTTTTAGCAATCAGCCCCAGCATTTT
NA	TRBV7-9	TRBJ1-4	NA	CATLPGETNEKLFF	TGTGCCACGTTACCAGGGGAAACTAATGAAAAACTGTTTTTT
NA	TRBV7-9	TRBJ1-5	NA	CASSSSQVYSNQPQHF	TGTGCCAGCAGCTCCAGCCAAGTTTATAGCAATCAGCCCCAGCATTTT
few	TRBV14	TRBJ2-1	TRBD2	CASSQLAGGRNNEQFF	TGTGCCAGCAGCCAACTAGCGGGAGGGCGCAACAATGAGCAGTTCTTC
few	TRBV6-2/TRBV6-3	TRBJ2-2	TRBD1	CASSRPGDRDTGELFF	TGTGCCAGCAGCCGACCCGGGGACAGGGACACCGGGGAGCTGTTTTTT
NA	TRBV6-5	TRBJ1-5	NA	CASSLDRGGNQPQHF	TGTGCCAGCAGCTTGGACCGAGGGGGCAATCAGCCCCAGCATTTT
NA	TRBV9	TRBJ1-3	NA	CASSAGRLGNTIYF	TGTGCCAGCAGCGCAGGTCGCCTTGGAAACACCATATATTTT
NA	TRBV7-2	TRBJ2-3	NA	CASSLVRDPSSQYF	TGTGCCAGCAGCTTAGTTAGGGACCCCAGTTCGCAGTATTTT
NA	TRBV12-3/TRBV12-4	TRBJ2-1	NA	CASSPLLVNEQFF	TGTGCCAGCAGCCCACTTCTCGTCAATGAGCAGTTCTTC
NA	TRBV6-1	TRBJ1-6	TRBD1	CASSDTRTGLF	TGTGCCAGCAGTGACACGAGGACAGGCCTATTT
NA	TRBV3-1/TRBV3-2	TRBJ2-1	NA	CASSSQVWRGDSYNEQFF	TGTGCCAGCAGCTCCCAGGTTTGGCGGGGTGACTCCTACAATGAGCAGTTCTTC
NA	TRBV11-3	TRBJ2-3	NA	CASSLDSRPYF	TGTGCCAGCAGCTTAGATTCTCGGCCGTATTTT
NA	TRBV12-5	TRBJ2-2	NA	CASGLRENTGELFF	TGTGCTAGTGGTTTGCGGGAGAACACCGGGGAGCTGTTTTTT